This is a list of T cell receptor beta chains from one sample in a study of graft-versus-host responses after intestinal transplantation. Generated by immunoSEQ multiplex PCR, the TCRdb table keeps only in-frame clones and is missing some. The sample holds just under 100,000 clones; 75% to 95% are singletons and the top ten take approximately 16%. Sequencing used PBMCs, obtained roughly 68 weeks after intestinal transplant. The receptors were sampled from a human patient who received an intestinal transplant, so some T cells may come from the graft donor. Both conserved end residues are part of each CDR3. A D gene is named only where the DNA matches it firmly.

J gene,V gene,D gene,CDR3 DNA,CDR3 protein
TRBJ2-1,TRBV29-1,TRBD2,TGCAGCGTTGCCACTAGCGGGGGCTACTACAATGAGCAGTTCTTC,CSVATSGGYYNEQFF
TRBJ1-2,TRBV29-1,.,TGCAGCGTTGCCGACAGAGCAAACTATGGCTACACCTTC,CSVADRANYGYTF
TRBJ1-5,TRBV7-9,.,TGTGCCAGCAGCTTACAGGAAGGTCAGCCCCAGCATTTT,CASSLQEGQPQHF
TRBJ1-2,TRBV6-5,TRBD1,TGTGCCAGCCGCTGGACAGGGTTAGTTGGCTATGGCTACACCTTC,CASRWTGLVGYGYTF
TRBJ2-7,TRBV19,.,TGTGCCAGTAGTCGGGGGTTCTCCTACGAGCAGTACTTC,CASSRGFSYEQYF
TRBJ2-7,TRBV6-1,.,TGTGCCAGCAGTGATGGACCCGGCTACGAGCAGTACTTC,CASSDGPGYEQYF
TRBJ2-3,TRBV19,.,TGTGCCAGTAGTCCCAGTTGGAACACAGATACGCAGTATTTT,CASSPSWNTDTQYF
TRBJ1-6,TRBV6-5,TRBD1,TGTGCCAGCAGTTCCCGGACAGGAAATAATTCACCCCTCCACTTT,CASSSRTGNNSPLHF
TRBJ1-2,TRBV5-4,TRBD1,TGTGCCAGCAGGCCCGCGGGACAGAGCCATGGCTACACCTTC,CASRPAGQSHGYTF
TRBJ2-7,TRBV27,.,TGTGCCAGCAGTTTATCCACTGGTCCTAAGTACGAGCAGTACTTC,CASSLSTGPKYEQYF